This T cell receptor (beta chain) stems from a study of sequential checkpoint blockade in melanoma. The germline V gene has CDR1 SGHNT and CDR2 YENEEA. Deletions cut 5 bases from V and 0 bases from J, with 13 bases between. CDR3 length equals 15 residues. By frequency in the sample, this clone is medium-sized (0.01 to 0.1%). Stated treatment: randomized to nivolumab then ipilimumab (arm A) or the reverse (arm B). Generated by immunoSEQ multiplex PCR, the TCRdb table keeps only in-frame clones and is missing some. The sample has 950 to 1,500 clones; under 20% are singletons. Source: tumor tissue (inferred from file names), taken from a patient given nivolumab and ipilimumab in sequence. The chain employs TRBV11-3 and TRBJ1-1, with unresolved D. The clonotype was recovered from a human donor with melanoma. Written as DNA, the CDR3 is TGTGCCAGCAGCCCCCGTGTGAGTTTGAACACTGAAGCTTTCTTT. It encodes CASSPRVSLNTEAFF.